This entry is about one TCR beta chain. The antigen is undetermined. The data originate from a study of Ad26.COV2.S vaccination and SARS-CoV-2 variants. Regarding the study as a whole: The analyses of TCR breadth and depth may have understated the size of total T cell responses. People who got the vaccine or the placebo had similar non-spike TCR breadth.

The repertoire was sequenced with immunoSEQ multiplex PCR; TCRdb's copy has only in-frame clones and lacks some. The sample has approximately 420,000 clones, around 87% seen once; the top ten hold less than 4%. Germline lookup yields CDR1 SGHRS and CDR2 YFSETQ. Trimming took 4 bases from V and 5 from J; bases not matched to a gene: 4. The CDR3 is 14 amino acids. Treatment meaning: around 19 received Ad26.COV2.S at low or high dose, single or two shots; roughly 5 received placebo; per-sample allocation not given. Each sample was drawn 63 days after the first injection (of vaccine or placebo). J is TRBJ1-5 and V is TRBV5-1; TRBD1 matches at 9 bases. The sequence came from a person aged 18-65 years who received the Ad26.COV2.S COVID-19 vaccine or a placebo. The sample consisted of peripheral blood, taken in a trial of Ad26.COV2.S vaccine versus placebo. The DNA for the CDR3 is TGCGCCAGCAGCGAGACAGGGGGACATCAGCCCCAGCATTTT. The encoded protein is CASSETGGHQPQHF.